This T cell receptor (beta chain) was captured by sequencing in a study of blood T cell repertoires in COVID-19. Looking at the study overall: PBMCs, B-cell-depleted T cells, or T cells were the source of the cDNA or gDNA that made up the material.

There are 12 residues in the CDR3. Between the trimmed V and J ends, which lost 5 bases and 5 bases, there was a span of 9 bases. From germline, CDR1 is SGHDN and CDR2 FVKESK. Original analysis: Reference gene primer amplification in the assay estimated nucleated cell counts. TCRdb keeps only in-frame clones here, not all; method: immunoSEQ multiplex PCR. V, J and clone size were drawn from that table, and D and trimming were deduced from the DNA. The sample consists of about 330,000 clones, approximately 82% of them appearing once. Sequences were obtained from peripheral blood. This TCR was sampled from a woman in her 50s with acute or convalescent COVID-19. V is TRBV14 and J is TRBJ1-1, with D perhaps matching TRBD1 (6 bases). Here the CDR3 reads CASSLQGTEAFF. The CDR3, as DNA: TGTGCCAGCAGCTTACAGGGAACTGAAGCTTTCTTT.